The entry below describes one TCR beta chain. V gave up 6 bases and J gave up 8 bases, with 14 bases separating them. Germline-derived CDR1 and CDR2 are MDHEN and SYDVKM. The CDR3 runs to 14 residues. Each exposed participant met a COVID-19 case in the 2 weeks preceding study entry. This entry comes from a study of blood T cell repertoires in COVID-19. Study overall: Samples came from the United States, Italy and Spain, spanning acute and convalescent COVID-19. The analysed material was cDNA or gDNA that came from T cells, B-cell-depleted T cells, or PBMCs.

Sequenced by immunoSEQ multiplex PCR; TCRdb stores in-frame clones only, minus some. The profile shows roughly 320,000 clones, roughly nine tenths of them singletons. The sequenced material came from PBMCs or T cells enriched from blood (not recorded which). This TCR derives from a young woman who had been exposed to COVID-19. The chain is built from TRBV28 and TRBJ1-6; the D is unclear. Written as DNA, the CDR3 is TGTGCCAGCAGGCCGTGGAGGGTTGATTCACCCCTCCACTTT. Amino acid sequence: CASRPWRVDSPLHF. The full variable domain, its missing parts supplied by reference TRBV28 and TRBJ1-6, is DVKVTQSSRYLVKRTGEKVFLECVQDMDHENMFWYRQDPGLGLRLIYFSYDVKMKEKGDIPEGYSVSREKKERFSLILESASTNQTSMYLCASRPWRVDSPLHFGNGTRLTVT.